Below are 20 T cell receptor beta chains sequenced from a single sample in a study of blood T cell repertoires in COVID-19. The method was immunoSEQ multiplex PCR; TCRdb's version includes in-frame clones alone and lacks a portion of them. The sample lists about 21,000 clones, roughly 90% seen once, with approximately 17% in the top ten. Sequencing used peripheral blood. The receptors were gathered from a man aged 65-85 years with active COVID-19.

The chain uses TRBV7-2 and TRBJ2-7, with a possible D match to TRBD2 (6 bases). The CDR3 runs 17 residues. V was clipped by 1 base and J by 5 bases, with 21 bases between them. Germline V gene lookup returns CDR1 SGHTA and CDR2 FQGNSA. CDR3 residues: CASSLGRGVGGADEQYF. The CDR3 DNA reads TGTGCCAGCAGCTTAGGGAGGGGCGTTGGAGGAGCTGACGAGCAGTACTTC.

The V gene is TRBV2, the J gene TRBJ2-1; D may be TRBD1 (6 bases). The V gene's germline CDR1 is SNHLY and CDR2 FYNNEI. The CDR3 extends over 13 amino acids. Deletions cut 4 bases from V and 8 bases from J, with 12 bases between. The CDR3 DNA is TGTGCCAGCAGTGGGGGGCGTGTGGATGAGCAGTTCTTC. This translates into CASSGGRVDEQFF. Full variable domain (outside the CDR3, taken from reference TRBV2 and TRBJ2-1): EPEVTQTPSHQVTQMGQEVILRCVPISNHLYFYWYRQILGQKVEFLVSFYNNEISEKSEIFDDQFSVERPDGSNFTLKIRSTKLEDSAMYFCASSGGRVDEQFFGPGTRLTVL.

This chain uses TRBV5-8 with TRBJ1-5; D ambiguous. This CDR3 has 13 residues. CDR1 is SGHTS, CDR2 YDEGEE, per germline. Deletions cut 2 bases from V and 5 bases from J, with 8 bases between. The CDR3: CASSFMSHQPQHF. The CDR3 DNA sequence: TGTGCCAGCAGCTTCATGAGTCATCAGCCCCAGCATTTT.

The V gene is TRBV7-9, the J gene TRBJ1-2, with D maybe TRBD1 (5 bases). CDR3 size: 13 residues. The germline V gene has CDR1 SEHNR and CDR2 FQNEAQ (reference sequence). V lost 10 bases to trimming and J lost 0 bases, with 12 bases between them. CDR3 DNA sequence: TGTGCCACCCCGGACATTACTAACTATGGCTACACCTTC. This gives the protein CATPDITNYGYTF.

The chain links TRBV3-1 (or the pseudogene TRBV3-2) to TRBJ1-1; unclear D gene. V was clipped by 7 bases and J by 4 bases, with 13 bases between them. Germline V lookup: CDR1 LGHDT, CDR2 YNNKEL (reference sequence). CDR3 length equals 13 residues. CDR3 sequence reads: CASNRPGTTEAFF. The CDR3 nucleotides are TGTGCCAGCAACCGCCCGGGAACCACTGAAGCTTTCTTT.

The rearrangement joins TRBV5-1 to TRBJ2-7; tentative D call: TRBD1 (6 bases). CDR3 size: 14 residues. Germline V gene sequence: CDR1 SGHRS, CDR2 YFSETQ. The V gene lost 6 bases and the J gene lost 3 bases, with 16 bases spanning the gap. In nucleotides, the CDR3 is TGCGCCAGCACTGACACAGGGTCGGGCTACGAGCAGTACTTC. It codes for CASTDTGSGYEQYF.

The chain employs TRBV6-5 and TRBJ2-5; TRBD1 matches 10 bases. Germline V gene sequence: CDR1 MNHEY, CDR2 SVGAGI. The CDR3 runs to 16 residues. V lost 2 bases to trimming and J lost 0 bases; unmatched junction nucleotides: 3. The CDR3: CASSYGDRGYQETQYF. The CDR3 nucleotides are TGTGCCAGCAGTTACGGGGACAGGGGATACCAAGAGACCCAGTACTTC.

V gene TRBV21-1 combines with J gene TRBJ2-1; the table calls TRBD2, which could not be checked here. TRBV21-1 is given as a pseudogene. The CDR3 runs to 18 residues. CDR3 nucleotides: TGTGCCAGCAGCAAAGAGACTAGCGGGAGGGCCGCGCACAATGAGCAGTTCTTC. This translates into CASSKETSGRAAHNEQFF.

The chain links TRBV10-3 to TRBJ2-2, with 14 positions matching TRBD2. This CDR3 region has 14 residues. In germline, CDR1 is ENHRY, CDR2 SYGVKD. V lost 9 bases and J lost 6; bases outside the gene matches: 3. The CDR3 sequence: CAMGTSGRSGELFF. The CDR3 DNA reads as TGTGCCATGGGGACTAGCGGGAGATCCGGGGAGCTGTTTTTT.

The chain employs TRBV4-1 and TRBJ2-7; TRBD1 matches at 8 bases. This CDR3 has 14 amino acids. V was clipped by 2 bases and J by 6 bases; unmatched bases: 6. Germline V gene data show CDR1 as MGHRA and CDR2 as YSYEKL. The CDR3 nucleotides read TGCGCCAGCAGCCAAACGGACAGGGTGGGCGAGCAGTACTTC. Encoded protein: CASSQTDRVGEQYF.

Notes on this clone: At one of its ends the junction is not consistent with the germline gene, which may arise from a read error. The chain uses TRBV5-6 and TRBJ2-2; 7 bases are a match to TRBD2. Germline V lookup: CDR1 SGHDT, CDR2 YYEEEE. The CDR3 length is 16 residues. The CDR3 DNA reads as TGTGCCAGCAGCTCTCGAGGGGAGGGAGAACACCGGGGAGCTGTTTTT. Translating it yields CASSSRGEGEHRGAVF.

The chain carries TRBV5-1 and TRBJ1-1, with TRBD1 as a possible D gene (5 bases). This CDR3 is built from 15 residues. V was cut by 4 bases and J by 0 bases, with 13 bases left in between. Germline-derived CDR1 and CDR2 are SGHRS and YFSETQ. CDR3 coding DNA: TGCGCCAGCAGCCCAGGGTTAGGGCTGAACACTGAAGCTTTCTTT. Translated: CASSPGLGLNTEAFF.

This clone appeared a single time. The J gene is TRBJ1-1, the V gene TRBV2; D perhaps matches TRBD1 (6 bases). The CDR3 consists of 17 residues. From germline, CDR1 is SNHLY and CDR2 FYNNEI. V gave up 3 bases and J gave up 3 bases, with 20 bases separating them. The CDR3 bases are TGTGCCAGCAGTGATGGGGGGGCGCGCGGGTTGTACACTGAAGCTTTCTTT. Translation: CASSDGGARGLYTEAFF.

The gene calls are TRBV7-9 and TRBJ1-6; perhaps TRBD1 as D (6 bases). The V end lost 1 base, the J end lost 7 bases, and 11 bases lay between the germline ends. The CDR3 length is 15 residues. CDR1 is SEHNR, CDR2 FQNEAQ, per germline (reference sequence). CDR3 nucleotide sequence: TGTGCCAGCAGCTTAGTATTAGGGGGAAATTCACCCCTCCACTTT. Amino acid sequence: CASSLVLGGNSPLHF. Full variable domain (outside the CDR3, taken from reference TRBV7-9 and TRBJ1-6): DTGVSQNPRHKITKRGQNVTFRCDPISEHNRLYWYRQTLGQGPEFLTYFQNEAQLEKSRLLSDRFSAERPKGSFSTLEIQRTEQGDSAMYLCASSLVLGGNSPLHFGNGTRLTVT.

This chain's CDR3 is CAIGGTADEQFF. CDR3 in DNA: TGTGCCATCGGGGGGACAGCCGACGAGCAGTTCTTC. The V and J genes are TRBV10-3 and TRBJ2-1; possible D gene TRBD1, 7 bases. The germline gives CDR1 ENHRY, CDR2 SYGVKD. V lost 8 bases to trimming and J lost 10 bases, with 15 bases between them. The CDR3 has 12 residues.

This sequence joins TRBV28 and TRBJ2-3; TRBD2 might be the D (5 bases). The CDR3 runs 16 residues. The V end lost 3 bases, the J end lost 0 bases, and 13 bases lay between the germline ends. Looked up from germline, CDR1 is MDHEN and CDR2 is SYDVKM. The CDR3 reads CASSFGLADSTDTQYF. The CDR3 DNA is TGTGCCAGCAGTTTTGGGCTAGCCGACAGCACAGATACGCAGTATTTT.

The CDR3 DNA reads as TGTGCCAGTAGTATTTCACAGAGCTCTGGAAACACCATATATTTT. Its protein is CASSISQSSGNTIYF. The chain has TRBV19 and TRBJ1-3; D gene ambiguous. Germline V gene sequence: CDR1 LNHDA, CDR2 SQIVND (reference sequence). This CDR3 contains 15 residues. The V end was cut by 3 bases, the J end by 0 bases, with 9 bases between.

The chain carries TRBV5-1 and TRBJ2-3; TRBD2 is a possible D gene (6 bases). The CDR3 covers 15 residues. Trimming removed 0 bases from V and 2 bases from J, with 10 bases in between. In germline, CDR1 is SGHRS, CDR2 YFSETQ. The CDR3 loop reads CASSLEERVTDTQYF. The CDR3 DNA follows: TGCGCCAGCAGCTTGGAGGAGCGGGTCACAGATACGCAGTATTTT.

The CDR3 region is CASSPTSGSLNEQFF. Here the CDR3 DNA reads TGTGCCAGCTCACCGACTAGCGGGAGTCTAAATGAGCAGTTCTTC. The chain uses TRBV18 and TRBJ2-1; 12 bases match TRBD2. After removal of 3 bases from V and 7 bases from J, the junction contained 4 bases not matched to a gene. Germline CDR1 is KGHSH and CDR2 is LQKENI. The CDR3 is made up of 15 amino acids.

V usage is TRBV2 and J usage is TRBJ1-5; D gene ambiguous. The germline CDR1 and CDR2 sequences are SNHLY and FYNNEI. The length of the CDR3 is 16 residues. Trimming left V 5 bases short and J 0 bases short, with 14 bases between. CDR3 amino acids: CASSWDRESSNQPQHF. DNA for the CDR3: TGTGCCAGCAGTTGGGATCGGGAATCTAGCAATCAGCCCCAGCATTTT.